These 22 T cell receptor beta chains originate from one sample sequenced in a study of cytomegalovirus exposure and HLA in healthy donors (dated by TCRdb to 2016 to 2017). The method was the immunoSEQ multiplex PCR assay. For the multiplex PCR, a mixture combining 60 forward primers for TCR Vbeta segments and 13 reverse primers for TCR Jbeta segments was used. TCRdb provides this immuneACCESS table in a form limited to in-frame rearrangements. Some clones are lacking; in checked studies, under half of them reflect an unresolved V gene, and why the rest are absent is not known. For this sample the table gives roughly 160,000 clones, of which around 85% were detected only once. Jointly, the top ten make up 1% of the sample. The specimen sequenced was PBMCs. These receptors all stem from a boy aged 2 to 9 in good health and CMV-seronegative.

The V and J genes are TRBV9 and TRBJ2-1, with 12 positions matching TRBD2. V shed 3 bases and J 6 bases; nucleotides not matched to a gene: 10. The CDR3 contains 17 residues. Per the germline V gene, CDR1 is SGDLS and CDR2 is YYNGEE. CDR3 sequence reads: CASSDSSKLAGGNEQFF. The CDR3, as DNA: TGTGCCAGCAGCGATTCATCAAAACTAGCGGGAGGCAATGAGCAGTTCTTC.

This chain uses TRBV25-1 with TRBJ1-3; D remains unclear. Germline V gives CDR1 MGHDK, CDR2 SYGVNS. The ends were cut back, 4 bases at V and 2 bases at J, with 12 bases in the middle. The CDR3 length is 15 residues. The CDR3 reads CASSVLRGTGNTIYF. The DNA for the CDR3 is TGTGCCAGCAGTGTATTACGGGGTACTGGAAACACCATATATTTT.

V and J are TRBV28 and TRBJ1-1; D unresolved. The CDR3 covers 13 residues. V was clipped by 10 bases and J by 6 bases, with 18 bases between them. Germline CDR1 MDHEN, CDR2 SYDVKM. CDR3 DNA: TGTGCCATCAGCCACCCTCCCGGGGCTGAAGCTTTCTTT. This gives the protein CAISHPPGAEAFF.

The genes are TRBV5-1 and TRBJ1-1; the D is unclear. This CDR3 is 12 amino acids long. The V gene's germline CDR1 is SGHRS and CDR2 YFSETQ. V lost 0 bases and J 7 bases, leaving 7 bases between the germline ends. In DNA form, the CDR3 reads TGCGCCAGCAGCTTGGACTTTGTTGAAGCTTTCTTT. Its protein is CASSLDFVEAFF.

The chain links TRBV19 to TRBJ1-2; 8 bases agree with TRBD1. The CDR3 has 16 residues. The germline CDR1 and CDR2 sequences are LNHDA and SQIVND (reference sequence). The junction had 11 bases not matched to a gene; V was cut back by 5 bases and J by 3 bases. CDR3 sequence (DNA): TGTGCCAGTAGTGAAGACCCGACAGGGGTCGACTATGGCTACACCTTC. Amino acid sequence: CASSEDPTGVDYGYTF.

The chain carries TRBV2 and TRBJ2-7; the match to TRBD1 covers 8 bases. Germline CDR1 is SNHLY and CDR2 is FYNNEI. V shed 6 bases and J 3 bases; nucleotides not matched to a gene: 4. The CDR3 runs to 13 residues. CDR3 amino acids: CASRATGDYEQYV. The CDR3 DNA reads TGTGCCAGCAGGGCGACAGGGGACTACGAGCAGTACGTC.

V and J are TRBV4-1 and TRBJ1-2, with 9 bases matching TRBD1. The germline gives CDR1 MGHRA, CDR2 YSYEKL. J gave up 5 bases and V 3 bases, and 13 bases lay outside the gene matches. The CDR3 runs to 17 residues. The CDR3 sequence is CASSQAALTGGGYGYTF. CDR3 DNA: TGCGCCAGCAGCCAGGCCGCTTTAACAGGGGGCGGGTATGGCTACACCTTC.

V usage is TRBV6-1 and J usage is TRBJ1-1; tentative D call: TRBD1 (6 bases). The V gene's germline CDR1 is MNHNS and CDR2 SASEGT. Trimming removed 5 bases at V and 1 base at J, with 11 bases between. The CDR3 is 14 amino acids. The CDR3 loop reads CASSYSQGNTEAFF. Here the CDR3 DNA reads TGTGCCAGCAGTTATTCACAGGGGAACACTGAAGCTTTCTTT.

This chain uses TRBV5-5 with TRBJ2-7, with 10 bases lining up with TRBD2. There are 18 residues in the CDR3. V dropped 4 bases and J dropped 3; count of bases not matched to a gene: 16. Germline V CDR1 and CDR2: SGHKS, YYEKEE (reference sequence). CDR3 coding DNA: TGTGCCAGCAGCCCTCCCCGGGGCCTAGCGGGAGACGACTACGAGCAGTACTTC. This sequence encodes CASSPPRGLAGDDYEQYF.

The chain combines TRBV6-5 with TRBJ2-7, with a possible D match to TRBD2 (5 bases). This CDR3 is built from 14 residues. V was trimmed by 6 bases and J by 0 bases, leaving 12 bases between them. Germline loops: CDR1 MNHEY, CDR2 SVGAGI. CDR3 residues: CASSSFGDSYEQYF. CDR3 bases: TGTGCCAGCAGCTCCTTCGGGGACTCCTACGAGCAGTACTTC.

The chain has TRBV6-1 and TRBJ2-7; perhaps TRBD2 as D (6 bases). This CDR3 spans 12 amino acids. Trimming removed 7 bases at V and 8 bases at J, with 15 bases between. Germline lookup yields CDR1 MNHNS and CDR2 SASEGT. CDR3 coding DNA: TGTGCCAGCAAGGAGCAGGCGGGGAAGCAGTACGTC. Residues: CASKEQAGKQYV.

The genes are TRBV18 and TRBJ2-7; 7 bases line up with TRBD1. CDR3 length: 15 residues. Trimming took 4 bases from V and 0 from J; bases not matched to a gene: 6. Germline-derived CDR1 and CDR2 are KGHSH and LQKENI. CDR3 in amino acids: CASSLMGDSSYEQYF. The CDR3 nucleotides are TGTGCCAGCTCACTGATGGGGGACAGCTCCTACGAGCAGTACTTC. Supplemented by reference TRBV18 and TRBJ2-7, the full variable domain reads NAGVMQNPRHLVRRRGQEARLRCSPMKGHSHVYWYRQLPEEGLKFMVYLQKENIIDESGMPKERFSAEFPKEGPSILRIQQVVRGDSAAYFCASSLMGDSSYEQYFGPGTRLTVT.

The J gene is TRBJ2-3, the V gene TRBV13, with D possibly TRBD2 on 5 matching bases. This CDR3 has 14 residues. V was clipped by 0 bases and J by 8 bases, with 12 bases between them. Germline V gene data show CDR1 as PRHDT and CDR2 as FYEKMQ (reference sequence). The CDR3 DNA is TGTGCCAGCAGCTTAGGGTACGGAGGTCGTACGCAGTATTTT. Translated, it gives CASSLGYGGRTQYF. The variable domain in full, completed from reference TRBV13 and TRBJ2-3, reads AAGVIQSPRHLIKEKRETATLKCYPIPRHDTVYWYQQGPGQDPQFLISFYEKMQSDKGSIPDRFSAQQFSDYHSELNMSSLELGDSALYFCASSLGYGGRTQYFGPGTRLTVL.

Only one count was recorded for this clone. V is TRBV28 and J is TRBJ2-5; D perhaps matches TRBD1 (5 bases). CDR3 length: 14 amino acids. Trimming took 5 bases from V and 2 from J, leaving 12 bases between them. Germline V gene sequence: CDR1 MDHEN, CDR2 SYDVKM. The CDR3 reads CASSGAARQETQYF. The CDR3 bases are TGTGCCAGCAGTGGGGCAGCCAGACAAGAGACCCAGTACTTC.

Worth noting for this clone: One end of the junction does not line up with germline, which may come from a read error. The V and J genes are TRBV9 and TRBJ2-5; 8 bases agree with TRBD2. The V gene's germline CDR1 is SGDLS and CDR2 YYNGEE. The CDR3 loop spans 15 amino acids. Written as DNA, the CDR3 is TGTGCCAGCAGCGTAATGGCGGGGGGCCAAGAGGCCCAGTACTTC. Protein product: CASSVMAGGQEAQYF. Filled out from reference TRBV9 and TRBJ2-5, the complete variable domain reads DSGVTQTPKHLITATGQRVTLRCSPRSGDLSVYWYQQSLDQGLQFLIQYYNGEERAKGNILERFSAQQFPDLHSELNLSSLELGDSALYFCASSVMAGGQEAQYFGPGTRLLVL.

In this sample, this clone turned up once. The CDR3 DNA reads as TGTGCCTGGGCTACCGGACAGCCTGATAATTCACCCCTCCACTTT. Its protein product is CAWATGQPDNSPLHF. This chain connects TRBV30 to TRBJ1-6, with D possibly TRBD1 on 6 matching bases. Trimming pared 5 bases from V and 5 bases from J, leaving 16 bases between. The CDR3 runs 15 residues. Germline CDR1 and CDR2: GTSNPN and SVGIG (reference sequence).

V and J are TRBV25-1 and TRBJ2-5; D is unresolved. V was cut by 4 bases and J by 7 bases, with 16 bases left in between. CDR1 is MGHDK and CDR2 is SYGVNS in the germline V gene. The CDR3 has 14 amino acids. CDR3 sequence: CASSGANSRGTQYF. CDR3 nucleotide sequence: TGTGCCAGCAGTGGAGCCAACTCAAGAGGGACCCAGTACTTC. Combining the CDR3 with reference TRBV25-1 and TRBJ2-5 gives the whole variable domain EADIYQTPRYLVIGTGKKITLECSQTMGHDKMYWYQQDPGMELHLIHYSYGVNSTEKGDLSSESTVSRIRTEHFPLTLESARPSHTSQYLCASSGANSRGTQYFGPGTRLLVL.

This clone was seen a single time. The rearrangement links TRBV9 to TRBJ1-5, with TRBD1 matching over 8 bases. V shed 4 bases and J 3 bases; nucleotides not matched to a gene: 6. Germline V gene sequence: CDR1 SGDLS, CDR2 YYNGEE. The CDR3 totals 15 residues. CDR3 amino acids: CASSLGTGYNQPQHF. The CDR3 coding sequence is TGTGCCAGCAGCCTCGGGACAGGTTACAATCAGCCCCAGCATTTT.

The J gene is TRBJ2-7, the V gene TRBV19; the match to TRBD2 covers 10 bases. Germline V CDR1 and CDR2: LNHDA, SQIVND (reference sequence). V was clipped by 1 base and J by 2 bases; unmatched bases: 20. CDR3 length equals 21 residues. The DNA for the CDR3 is TGTGCCAGTAGTATAGGGGGCTACAGGGAGCTAGCGGGAGAAGGAACCTACGAGCAGTACTTC. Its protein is CASSIGGYRELAGEGTYEQYF. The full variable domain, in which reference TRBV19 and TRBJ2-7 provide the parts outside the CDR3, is DGGITQSPKYLFRKEGQNVTLSCEQNLNHDAMYWYRQDPGQGLRLIYYSQIVNDFQKGDIAEGYSVSREKKESFPLTVTSAQKNPTAFYLCASSIGGYRELAGEGTYEQYFGPGTRLTVT.

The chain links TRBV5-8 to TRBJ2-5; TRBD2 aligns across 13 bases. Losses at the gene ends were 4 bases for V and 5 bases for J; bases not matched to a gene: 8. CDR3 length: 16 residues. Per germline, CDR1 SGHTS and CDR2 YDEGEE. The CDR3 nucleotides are TGTGCCAGCAGCGCCAGGACTAGCGGGAGAGTGGAGACCCAGTACTTC. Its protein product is CASSARTSGRVETQYF.

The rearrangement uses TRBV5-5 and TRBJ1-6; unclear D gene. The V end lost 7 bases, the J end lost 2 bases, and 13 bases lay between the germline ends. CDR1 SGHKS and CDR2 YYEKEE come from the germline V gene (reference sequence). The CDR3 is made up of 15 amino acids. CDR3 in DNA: TGTGCCAGCGGTGAGAGTGTTACCTATAATTCACCCCTCCACTTT. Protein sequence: CASGESVTYNSPLHF.

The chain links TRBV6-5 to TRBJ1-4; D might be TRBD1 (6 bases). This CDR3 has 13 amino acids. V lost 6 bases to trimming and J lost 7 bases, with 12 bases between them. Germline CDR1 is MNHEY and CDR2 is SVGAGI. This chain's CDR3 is CASSPQGAEKLFF. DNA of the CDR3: TGTGCCAGCAGCCCACAGGGTGCTGAAAAACTGTTTTTT.